This record concerns one T cell receptor beta chain sequence. Its antigen is unknown. The CDR3 is made up of 16 amino acids. J gave up 4 bases and V 3 bases, and 8 bases lay outside the gene matches. In germline, CDR1 is SNHLY, CDR2 FYNNEI. The record originates from a study of cytomegalovirus exposure and HLA in healthy donors. About the research overall: Unique TCR beta sequences numbering around 110 million came from 150 million to 200 million T cells in an earlier analysis. Regarding the study as a whole: A later analysis linked around 15,000 TCR beta sequences to HLA alleles at 0.05 false discovery rate. Cytomegalovirus association was listed for 164 TCR beta chains. As a later analysis showed, a missense DCLRE1C variant was linked to trimming of TCR beta V- and J-genes.

Primers included in the PCR were 60 Vbeta and 13 Jbeta primers. The protocol was immunoSEQ multiplex PCR, while the TCRdb copy is restricted to in-frame clones and leaves out a portion. This table has 95,000 to 130,000 clones, over 60% appearing once. This rearrangement joins TRBV2 to TRBJ2-2; 7 bases are shared with TRBD1. What was sequenced was PBMCs. The clonotype was recovered from a man between 25 and 39 years old in good health and CMV-seropositive. CDR3: CASSERGGHFTGELFF. Written as DNA, the CDR3 is TGTGCCAGCAGTGAGAGAGGGGGCCATTTCACCGGGGAGCTGTTTTTT.